This passage covers 5 T cell receptor beta chains from one sample sequenced in a study of CXCR3-negative and CXCR3-positive naive CD8 T cells. General observations from the study: CXCR3-positive naive cells had TRB CDR3s that were more hydrophobic than CXCR3-negative naive cells had.

For these receptors, no antigen is known. All TRB cDNA libraries came from 5' RACE performed with UMI labels. Using the 5' RACE reads, TCRdb records one entry per CDR3 protein without DNA. The repertoire table contains about 130,000 distinct CDR3 sequences. The sample taken for sequencing was naive CXCR3+ CD8+ T cells from blood. Subset described: CD45RO-CCR7+CD27+CD95- naive CD8+ T cells expressing CXCR3 (TNR3+). The origin of the receptors is a human donor in good health. Some clones in this sample may be carry-over from other donors' samples.

The chain couples TRBV6-2 or TRBV6-3 to TRBJ1-1. This CDR3 has 13 residues. In germline, CDR1 is MNHEY, CDR2 SVGEGT. The CDR3 spells CASNEGRNTEAFF.

The chain combines TRBV6-2 or TRBV6-3 with TRBJ1-1. This CDR3 region has 14 residues. The germline CDR1 and CDR2 sequences are MNHEY and SVGEGT. The CDR3 sequence: CASSYYGVNTEAFF.

This chain links TRBV20-1 with TRBJ2-7; TCRdb's D call, TRBD1, is unchecked because there is no DNA. Germline assignment: CDR1 DFQATT and CDR2 SNEGSKA (reference sequence). The CDR3 loop spans 13 amino acids. Here the CDR3 reads CSARTLGGYEQYF.

The V gene is TRBV3-1, the J gene TRBJ2-2; TCRdb gives TRBD2 as the D gene, but with no DNA this cannot be confirmed. This CDR3 has 19 residues. Germline-derived CDR1 and CDR2 are LGHDT and YNNKEL (reference sequence). CDR3 sequence: CASSHRRASGLWNTGELFF.

This chain connects TRBV4-1 to TRBJ1-3. The germline CDR1 and CDR2 sequences are MGHRA and YSYEKL. CDR3 length: 18 amino acids. The CDR3 here is CASSQEGEERVTGNTIYF.